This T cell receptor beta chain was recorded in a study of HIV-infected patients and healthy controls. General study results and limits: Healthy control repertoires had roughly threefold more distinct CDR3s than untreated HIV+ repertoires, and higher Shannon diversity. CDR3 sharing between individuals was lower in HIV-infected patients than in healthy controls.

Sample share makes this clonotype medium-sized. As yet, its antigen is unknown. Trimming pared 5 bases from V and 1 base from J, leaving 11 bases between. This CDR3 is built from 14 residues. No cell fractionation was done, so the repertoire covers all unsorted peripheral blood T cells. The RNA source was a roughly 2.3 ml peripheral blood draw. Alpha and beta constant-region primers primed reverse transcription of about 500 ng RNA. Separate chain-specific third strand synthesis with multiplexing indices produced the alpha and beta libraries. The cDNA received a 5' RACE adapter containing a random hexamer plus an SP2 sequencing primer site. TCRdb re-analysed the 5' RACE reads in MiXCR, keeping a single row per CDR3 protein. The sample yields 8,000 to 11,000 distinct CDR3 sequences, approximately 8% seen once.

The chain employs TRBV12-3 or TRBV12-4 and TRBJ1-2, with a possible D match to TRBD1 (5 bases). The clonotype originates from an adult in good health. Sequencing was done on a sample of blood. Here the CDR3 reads CASSRPGGNYGYTF. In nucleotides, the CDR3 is TGTGCCAGCAGTCGTCCGGGGGGTAACTATGGCTACACCTTC.